This record concerns one T cell receptor (beta chain) sequence. Its specificity is not known. These data originate in a study of a mutant IDH1 vaccine in newly diagnosed glioma. Described time point: week 47, end of study. Doses comprised 300 ug of mutant IDH1 20-mer peptide each, plus topical imiquimod. Data came from immunoSEQ multiplex PCR; TCRdb stores just in-frame clones and leaves some out. This sample has approximately 21,000 clones, with 84% found just once. The receptor was derived from a man aged 40-55 years with glioma. The sample was PBMCs, taken from a glioma patient whose treatment included an IDH1 peptide vaccine.

CDR3 protein: CASSRPGQGFGYTF. The CDR3 DNA reads TGCGCCAGCAGCAGACCGGGACAGGGCTTTGGCTACACCTTC. This chain connects TRBV5-1 to TRBJ1-2; 9 bases agree with TRBD1. V gave up 4 bases and J gave up 7 bases; unmatched junction bases: 8. This CDR3 is built from 14 residues. Germline CDR1 reads SGHRS; CDR2 reads YFSETQ.